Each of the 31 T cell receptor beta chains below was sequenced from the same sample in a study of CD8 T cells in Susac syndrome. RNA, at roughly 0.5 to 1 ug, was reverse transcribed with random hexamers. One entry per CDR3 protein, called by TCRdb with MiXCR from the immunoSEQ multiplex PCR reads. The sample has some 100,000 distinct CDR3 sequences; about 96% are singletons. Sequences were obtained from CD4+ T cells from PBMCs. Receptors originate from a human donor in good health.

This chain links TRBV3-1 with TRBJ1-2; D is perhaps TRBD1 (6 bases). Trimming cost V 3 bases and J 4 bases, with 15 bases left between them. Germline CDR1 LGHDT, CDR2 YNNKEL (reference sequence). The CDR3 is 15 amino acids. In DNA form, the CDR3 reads TGTGCCAGCAGCCATCTTTCGGGGGCGACCTATGGCTACACCTTC. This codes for CASSHLSGATYGYTF. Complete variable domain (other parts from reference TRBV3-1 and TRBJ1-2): DTAVSQTPKYLVTQMGNDKSIKCEQNLGHDTMYWYKQDSKKFLKIMFSYNNKELIINETVPNRFSPKSPDKAHLNLHINSLELGDSAVYFCASSHLSGATYGYTFGSGTRLTVV.

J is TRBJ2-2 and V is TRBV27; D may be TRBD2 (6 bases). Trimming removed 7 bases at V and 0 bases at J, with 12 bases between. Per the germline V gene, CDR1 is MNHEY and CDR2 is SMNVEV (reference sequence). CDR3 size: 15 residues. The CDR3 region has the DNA TGTGCCAGCACCCTAGCGTCTACGAACACCGGGGAGCTGTTTTTT. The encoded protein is CASTLASTNTGELFF.

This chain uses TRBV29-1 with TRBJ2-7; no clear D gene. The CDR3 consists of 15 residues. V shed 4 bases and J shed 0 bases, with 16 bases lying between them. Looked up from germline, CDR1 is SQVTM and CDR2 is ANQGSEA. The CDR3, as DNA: TGCAGCGTTGGGTACCGGGCCCTCAGCTCCTACGAGCAGTACTTC. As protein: CSVGYRALSSYEQYF.

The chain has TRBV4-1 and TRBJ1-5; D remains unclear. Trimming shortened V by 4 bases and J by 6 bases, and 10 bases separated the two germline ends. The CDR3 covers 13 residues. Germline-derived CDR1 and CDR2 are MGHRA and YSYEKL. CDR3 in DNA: TGCGCCAGCAGCCCCCAGGTGGCTCAGCCCCAGCATTTT. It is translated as CASSPQVAQPQHF.

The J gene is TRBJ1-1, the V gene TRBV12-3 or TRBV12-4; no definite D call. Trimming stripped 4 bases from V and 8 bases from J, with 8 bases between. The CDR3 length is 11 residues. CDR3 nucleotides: TGTGCCAGCAGTTCGGGGAGGGAAGCTTTCTTT. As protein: CASSSGREAFF.

The CDR3 sequence: CASRPGQGARYEQYF. CDR3 nucleotides: TGCGCCAGCAGGCCGGGACAGGGGGCAAGGTACGAGCAGTACTTC. This sequence joins TRBV5-1 and TRBJ2-7, with 12 bases identical to TRBD1. The V gene's germline CDR1 is SGHRS and CDR2 YFSETQ. CDR3 size: 15 residues. V lost 5 bases to trimming and J lost 4 bases; unmatched junction nucleotides: 7.

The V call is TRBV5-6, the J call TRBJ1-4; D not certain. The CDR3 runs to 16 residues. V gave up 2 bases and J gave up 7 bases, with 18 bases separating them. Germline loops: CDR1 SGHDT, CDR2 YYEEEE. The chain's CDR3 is CASSLRAGRVVEKLFF. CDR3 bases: TGTGCCAGCAGCTTACGAGCCGGTCGAGTGGTTGAAAAACTGTTTTTT.

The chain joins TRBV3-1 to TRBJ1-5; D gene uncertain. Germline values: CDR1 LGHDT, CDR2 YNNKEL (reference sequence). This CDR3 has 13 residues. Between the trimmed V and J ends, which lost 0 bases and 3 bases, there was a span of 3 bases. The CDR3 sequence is CASSQDNNQPQHF. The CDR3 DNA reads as TGTGCCAGCAGCCAAGACAACAATCAGCCCCAGCATTTT.

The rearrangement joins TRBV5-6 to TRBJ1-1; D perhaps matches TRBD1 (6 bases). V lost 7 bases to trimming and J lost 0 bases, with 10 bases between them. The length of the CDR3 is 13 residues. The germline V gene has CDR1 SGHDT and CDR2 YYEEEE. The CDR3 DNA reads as TGTGCCAGCCAGGACAGCATGAACACTGAAGCTTTCTTT. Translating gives CASQDSMNTEAFF.

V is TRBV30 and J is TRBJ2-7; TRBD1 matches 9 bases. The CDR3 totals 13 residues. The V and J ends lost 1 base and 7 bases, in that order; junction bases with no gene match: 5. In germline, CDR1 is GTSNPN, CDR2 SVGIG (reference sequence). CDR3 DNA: TGTGCCTGGAGTGGACAGGGGGAAGGGGAGCAGTACTTC. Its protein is CAWSGQGEGEQYF. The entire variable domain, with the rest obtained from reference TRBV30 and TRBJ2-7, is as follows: SQTIHQWPATLVQPVGSPLSLECTVEGTSNPNLYWYRQAAGRGLQLLFYSVGIGQISSEVPQNLSASRPQDRQFILSSKKLLLSDSGFYLCAWSGQGEGEQYFGPGTRLTVT.

The CDR3 DNA reads as TGTGCCAGCAGCCCAGACAGGGGGCTGCTAGAGACCCAGTACTTC. Amino acids: CASSPDRGLLETQYF. The gene calls are TRBV2 and TRBJ2-5, with 10 nucleotides matching TRBD1. The CDR3 runs 15 residues. Trimming cost V 6 bases and J 4 bases; bases outside gene matches: 8. The germline V gene encodes CDR1 SNHLY and CDR2 FYNNEI.

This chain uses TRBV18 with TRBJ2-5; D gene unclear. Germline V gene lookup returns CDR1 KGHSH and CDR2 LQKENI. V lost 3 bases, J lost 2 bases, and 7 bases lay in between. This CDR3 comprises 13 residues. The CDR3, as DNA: TGTGCCAGCTCACCGAACAGTCAAGAGACCCAGTACTTC. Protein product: CASSPNSQETQYF.

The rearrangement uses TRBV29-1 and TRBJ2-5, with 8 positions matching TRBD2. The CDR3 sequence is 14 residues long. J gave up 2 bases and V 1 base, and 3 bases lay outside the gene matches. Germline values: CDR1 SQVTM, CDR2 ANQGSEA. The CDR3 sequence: CSVEGRLAQETQYF. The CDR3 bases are TGCAGCGTTGAAGGCAGACTAGCGCAAGAGACCCAGTACTTC.

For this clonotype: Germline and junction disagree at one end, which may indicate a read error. CDR3 sequence (DNA): TGTGCCAGCAGATTAGCGGGTCCGGGGACCCAGTACTTC. Translated: CASRLAGPGTQYF. The V gene is TRBV12-3 or TRBV12-4, the J gene TRBJ2-5, with TRBD2 matching over 7 bases. This CDR3 region has 13 residues.

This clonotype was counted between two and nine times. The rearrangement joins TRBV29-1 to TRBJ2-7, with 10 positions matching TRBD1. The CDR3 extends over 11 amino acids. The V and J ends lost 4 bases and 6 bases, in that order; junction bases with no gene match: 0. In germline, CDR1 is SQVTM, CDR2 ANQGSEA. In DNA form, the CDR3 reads TGCAGCGTTGGGGACAGGGGCGAGCAGTACTTC. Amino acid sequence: CSVGDRGEQYF.

The CDR3 DNA reads as TGTGCCAGCAGCCAAGAACGGAGATCCTACAATGAGCAGTTCTTC. Amino acid sequence: CASSQERRSYNEQFF. J is TRBJ2-1 and V is TRBV3-1; unclear D gene. The CDR3 is made up of 15 amino acids. The germline V and J ends were trimmed by 0 bases and 1 base, with 7 bases remaining between them. Germline lookup yields CDR1 LGHDT and CDR2 YNNKEL (reference sequence).

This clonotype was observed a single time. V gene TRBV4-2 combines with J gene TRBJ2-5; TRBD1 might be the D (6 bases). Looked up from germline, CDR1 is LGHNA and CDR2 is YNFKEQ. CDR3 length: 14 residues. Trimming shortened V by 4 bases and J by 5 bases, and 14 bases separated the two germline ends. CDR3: CASSPRQVEETQYF. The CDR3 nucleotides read TGTGCCAGCAGCCCCAGACAGGTTGAGGAGACCCAGTACTTC.

The CDR3 nucleotides read TGTGCCAGCAGCTTCCAGCGGACCTCCTACGAGCAGTACTTC. Amino acid sequence: CASSFQRTSYEQYF. V and J are TRBV11-2 and TRBJ2-7; D possibly corresponds to TRBD2 (5 bases). CDR1 is SGHAT and CDR2 is FQNNGV in the germline V gene. V shed 3 bases and J shed 0 bases, with 9 bases lying between them. CDR3 size: 14 residues.

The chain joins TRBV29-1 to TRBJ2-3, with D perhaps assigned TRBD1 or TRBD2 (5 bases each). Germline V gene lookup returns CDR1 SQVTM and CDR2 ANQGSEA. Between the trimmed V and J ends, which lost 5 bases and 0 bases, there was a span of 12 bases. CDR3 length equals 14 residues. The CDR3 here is CSVKSGPSTDTQYF. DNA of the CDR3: TGCAGCGTTAAGTCGGGACCGAGCACAGATACGCAGTATTTT.

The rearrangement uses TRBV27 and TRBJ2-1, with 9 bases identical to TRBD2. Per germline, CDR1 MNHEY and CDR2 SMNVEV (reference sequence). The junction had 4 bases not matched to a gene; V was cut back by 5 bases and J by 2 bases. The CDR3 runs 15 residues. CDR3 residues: CASSPRGGAYNEQFF. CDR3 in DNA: TGTGCCAGCAGTCCGCGGGGGGGCGCCTACAATGAGCAGTTCTTC.

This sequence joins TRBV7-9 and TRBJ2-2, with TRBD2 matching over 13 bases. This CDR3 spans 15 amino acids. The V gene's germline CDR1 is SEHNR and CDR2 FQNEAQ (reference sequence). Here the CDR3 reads CALTSGGTNTGELFF. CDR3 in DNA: TGTGCTCTGACTAGCGGGGGGACCAACACCGGGGAGCTGTTTTTT. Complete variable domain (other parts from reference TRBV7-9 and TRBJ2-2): DTGVSQNPRHKITKRGQNVTFRCDPISEHNRLYWYRQTLGQGPEFLTYFQNEAQLEKSRLLSDRFSAERPKGSFSTLEIQRTEQGDSAMYLCALTSGGTNTGELFFGEGSRLTVL.

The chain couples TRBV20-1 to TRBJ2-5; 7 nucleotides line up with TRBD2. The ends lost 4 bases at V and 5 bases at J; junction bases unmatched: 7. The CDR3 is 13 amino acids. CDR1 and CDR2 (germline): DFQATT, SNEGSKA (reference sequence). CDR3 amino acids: CSAIGSGGETQYF. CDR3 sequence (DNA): TGCAGTGCTATAGGGTCCGGGGGGGAGACCCAGTACTTC.

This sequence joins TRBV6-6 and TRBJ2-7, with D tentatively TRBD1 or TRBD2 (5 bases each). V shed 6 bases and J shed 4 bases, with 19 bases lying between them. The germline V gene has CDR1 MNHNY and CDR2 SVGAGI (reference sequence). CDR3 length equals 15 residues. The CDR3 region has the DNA TGTGCCAGCAGCCACCCGGGGCAACGACAATACGAGCAGTACTTC. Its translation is CASSHPGQRQYEQYF.

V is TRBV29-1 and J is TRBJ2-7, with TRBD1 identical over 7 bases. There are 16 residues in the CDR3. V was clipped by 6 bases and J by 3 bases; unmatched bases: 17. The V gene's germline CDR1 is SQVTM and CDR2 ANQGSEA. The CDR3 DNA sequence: TGCAGCGTCACGCACAATCGGGACAGCCTGCGCTACGAGCAGTACTTC. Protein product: CSVTHNRDSLRYEQYF.

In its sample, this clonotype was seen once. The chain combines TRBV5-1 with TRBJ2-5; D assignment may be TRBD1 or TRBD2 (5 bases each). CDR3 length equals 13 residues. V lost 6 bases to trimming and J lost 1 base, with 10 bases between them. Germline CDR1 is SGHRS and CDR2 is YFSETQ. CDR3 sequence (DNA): TGCGCCAGCACCACCGGGACCCAAGAGACCCAGTACTTC. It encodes CASTTGTQETQYF. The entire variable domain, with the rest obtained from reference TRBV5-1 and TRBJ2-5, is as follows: KAGVTQTPRYLIKTRGQQVTLSCSPISGHRSVSWYQQTPGQGLQFLFEYFSETQRNKGNFPGRFSGRQFSNSRSEMNVSTLELGDSALYLCASTTGTQETQYFGPGTRLLVL.

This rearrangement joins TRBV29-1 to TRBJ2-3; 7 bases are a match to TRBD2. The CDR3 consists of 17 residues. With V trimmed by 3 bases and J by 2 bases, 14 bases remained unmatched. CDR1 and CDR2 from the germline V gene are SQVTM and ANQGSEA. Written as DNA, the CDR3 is TGCAGCGTTGAGGACTGGGAGGGCCGGGGCTTCACAGATACGCAGTATTTT. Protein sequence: CSVEDWEGRGFTDTQYF.

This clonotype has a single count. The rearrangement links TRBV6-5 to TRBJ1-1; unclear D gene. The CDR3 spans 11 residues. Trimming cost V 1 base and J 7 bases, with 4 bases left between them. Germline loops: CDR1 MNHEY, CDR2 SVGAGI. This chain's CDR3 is CASSYYGEAFF. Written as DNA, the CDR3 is TGTGCCAGCAGTTACTATGGTGAAGCTTTCTTT.

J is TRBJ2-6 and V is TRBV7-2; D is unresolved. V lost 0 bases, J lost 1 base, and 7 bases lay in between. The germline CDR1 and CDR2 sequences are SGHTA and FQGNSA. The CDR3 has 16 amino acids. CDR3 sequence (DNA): TGTGCCAGCAGCTTAGCGGGCAGATCTGGGGCCAACGTCCTGACTTTC. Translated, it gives CASSLAGRSGANVLTF.

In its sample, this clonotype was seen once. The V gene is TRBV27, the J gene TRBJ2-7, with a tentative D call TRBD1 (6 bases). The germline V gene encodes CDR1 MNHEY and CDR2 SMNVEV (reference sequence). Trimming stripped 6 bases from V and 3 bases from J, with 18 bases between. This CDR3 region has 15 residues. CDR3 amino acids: CASSTTSLGGYEQYF. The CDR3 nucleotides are TGTGCCAGCAGCACCACTAGTTTAGGGGGCTACGAGCAGTACTTC.

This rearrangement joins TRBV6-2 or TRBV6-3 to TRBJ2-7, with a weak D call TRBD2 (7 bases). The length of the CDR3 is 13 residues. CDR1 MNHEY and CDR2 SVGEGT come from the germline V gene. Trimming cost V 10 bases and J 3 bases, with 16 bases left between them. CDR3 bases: TGTGCCACCACTCCGGGGGGACACTACGAGCAGTACTTC. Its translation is CATTPGGHYEQYF.

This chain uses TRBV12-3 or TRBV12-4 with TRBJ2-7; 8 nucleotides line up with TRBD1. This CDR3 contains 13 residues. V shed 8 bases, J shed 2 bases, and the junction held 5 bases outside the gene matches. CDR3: CASGYRGAYEQYF. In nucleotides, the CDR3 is TGTGCCAGCGGCTACAGGGGGGCCTACGAGCAGTACTTC.